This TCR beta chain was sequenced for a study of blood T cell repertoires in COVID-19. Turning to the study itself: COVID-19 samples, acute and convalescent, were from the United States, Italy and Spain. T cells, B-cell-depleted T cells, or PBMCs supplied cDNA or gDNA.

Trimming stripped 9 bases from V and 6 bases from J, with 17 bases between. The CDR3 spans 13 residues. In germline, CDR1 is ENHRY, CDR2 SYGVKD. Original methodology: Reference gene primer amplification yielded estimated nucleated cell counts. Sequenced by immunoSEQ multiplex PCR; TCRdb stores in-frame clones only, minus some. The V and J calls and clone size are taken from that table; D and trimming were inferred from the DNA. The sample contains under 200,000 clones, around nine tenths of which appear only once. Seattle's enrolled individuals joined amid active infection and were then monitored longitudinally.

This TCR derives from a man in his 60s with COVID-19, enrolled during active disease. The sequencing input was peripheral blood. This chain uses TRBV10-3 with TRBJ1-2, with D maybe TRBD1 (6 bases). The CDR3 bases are TGTGCCATAACAGACGGGACACTTAATGGCTACACCTTC. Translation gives CAITDGTLNGYTF.